These 10 T cell receptor beta chains originate from one sample sequenced in a study of blood T cell repertoires in COVID-19. Assay used: immunoSEQ multiplex PCR; TCRdb lists only in-frame clones, some missing. The sample includes 30,000 to 35,000 clones, over 90% of them seen just once. The sample taken for sequencing was peripheral blood. These receptors came from a human donor in a cohort sampled during active COVID-19.

This chain joins TRBV2 and TRBJ2-7; TRBD1 matches 9 bases. The ends lost 4 bases at V and 0 bases at J; junction bases unmatched: 7. The CDR3 is made up of 16 amino acids. Germline V gives CDR1 SNHLY, CDR2 FYNNEI. The CDR3 DNA follows: TGTGCCAGCAGTGGGGCGGGACAGGGCCGCTCCTACGAGCAGTACTTC. Protein: CASSGAGQGRSYEQYF.

The chain links TRBV12-3 or TRBV12-4 to TRBJ1-1, with D perhaps matching TRBD1 (5 bases). V lost 6 bases and J 8 bases, leaving 10 bases between the germline ends. CDR3 length: 11 residues. The CDR3 DNA reads as TGTGCCAGCAGCCTCGGACAAGAAGCTTTCTTT. This translates into CASSLGQEAFF.

The chain employs TRBV3-1 (or the pseudogene TRBV3-2) and TRBJ1-2, with TRBD1 as a possible D gene (5 bases). Trimming pared 1 base from V and 4 bases from J, leaving 10 bases between. From germline, CDR1 is LGHDT and CDR2 YNNKEL (reference sequence). This CDR3 is 14 amino acids long. The CDR3 protein is CASSQAAGRYGYTF. The CDR3 DNA reads as TGTGCCAGCAGCCAAGCCGCGGGACGCTATGGCTACACCTTC.

The chain is built from TRBV11-2 and TRBJ1-1; D is unresolved. Germline V gene data show CDR1 as SGHAT and CDR2 as FQNNGV. Trimming removed 4 bases from V and 0 bases from J, with 9 bases in between. The CDR3 spans 14 residues. In nucleotides, the CDR3 is TGTGCCAGCAGCTCGGAGCTTATGAACACTGAAGCTTTCTTT. Its translation: CASSSELMNTEAFF.

The V call is TRBV10-3, the J call TRBJ1-3; 7 bases fit TRBD1. The V gene's germline CDR1 is ENHRY and CDR2 SYGVKD. J lost 4 bases, V lost 10 bases, and 10 bases had no gene match. The CDR3 has 14 amino acids. For the CDR3, the DNA is TGTGCCAACCGACAGGGACTCCTAGGAAACACCATATATTTT. This codes for CANRQGLLGNTIYF.

The CDR3 bases are TGTGCCAGTAGTATGGACTCTTACTCCTACAATGAGCAGTTCTTC. The encoded protein is CASSMDSYSYNEQFF. The rearrangement joins TRBV19 to TRBJ2-1; D may be TRBD2 (5 bases). The CDR3 length is 15 residues. V dropped 3 bases and J dropped 0 bases, with 9 bases sitting between them. Germline CDR1 reads LNHDA; CDR2 reads SQIVND (reference sequence).

This clone has only a few counts. The V call is TRBV28, the J call TRBJ2-3; 11 bases are a match to TRBD2. J was trimmed by 0 bases and V by 5 bases; bases with no gene match: 13. The germline gives CDR1 MDHEN, CDR2 SYDVKM. The CDR3 loop spans 19 amino acids. In DNA form, the CDR3 reads TGTGCCAGCAGTCCACCTTCTAGCGGGGGGTTCCTTAGCACAGATACGCAGTATTTT. Translated: CASSPPSSGGFLSTDTQYF.

The V call is TRBV29-1, the J call TRBJ1-1, with 7 bases that match TRBD1. CDR3 length equals 12 residues. Germline CDR1 is SQVTM and CDR2 is ANQGSEA. J lost 4 bases, V lost 6 bases, and 5 bases had no gene match. The CDR3 bases are TGCAGCGTGGCAGGGGGTAGCACTGAAGCTTTCTTT. Amino acid sequence: CSVAGGSTEAFF. Together with reference TRBV29-1 and TRBJ1-1, the CDR3 gives the full variable domain: SAVISQKPSRDICQRGTSLTIQCQVDSQVTMMFWYRQQPGQSLTLIATANQGSEATYESGFVIDKFPISRPNLTFSTLTVSNMSPEDSSIYLCSVAGGSTEAFFGQGTRLTVV.

The rearrangement joins TRBV5-5 to TRBJ1-5; unclear D gene. The germline gives CDR1 SGHKS, CDR2 YYEKEE (reference sequence). Trimming shortened V by 3 bases and J by 0 bases, and 13 bases separated the two germline ends. The CDR3 consists of 16 residues. CDR3 bases: TGTGCCAGCAGCTCAGTACTCGGGAGTAGCAATCAGCCCCAGCATTTT. It is translated as CASSSVLGSSNQPQHF. Filled out from reference TRBV5-5 and TRBJ1-5, the complete variable domain reads DAGVTQSPTHLIKTRGQQVTLRCSPISGHKSVSWYQQVLGQGPQFIFQYYEKEERGRGNFPDRFSARQFPNYSSELNVNALLLGDSALYLCASSSVLGSSNQPQHFGDGTRLSIL.

This clone was found once. The chain couples TRBV13 to TRBJ1-5; D might be TRBD1 (5 bases). The V gene's germline CDR1 is PRHDT and CDR2 FYEKMQ (reference sequence). This CDR3 is built from 14 residues. Between the trimmed V and J ends, which lost 0 bases and 4 bases, there was a span of 7 bases. The DNA of the CDR3 is TGTGCCAGCAGCTTAGGCACAGGTAATCAGCCCCAGCATTTT. It translates to CASSLGTGNQPQHF.